This T cell receptor beta chain was identified during a study of regulatory T cells in long-lasting Graves disease. This clonotype came up many times. Libraries of TCR beta came from iRepertoire HTBI primers plus Arm-PCR of CDR3 regions. A single record per CDR3 protein comes from TCRdb applying MiXCR to the multiplex PCR reads. The sample contains 450,000 to 500,000 distinct CDR3 sequences, around 15% of which appear only once. Time point noted: newly diagnosed GD, antithyroid drugs for less than 3 months. PBMCs provided the RNA from which the TCR library was made. Trimming removed 2 bases at V and 4 bases at J, with 14 bases between. Germline CDR1 is SNHLY and CDR2 is FYNNEI. The CDR3 runs 15 residues. A further study also used this sample, focusing on T cells in Graves' hyperthyroidism and ophthalmopathy. That study reports: Graves' hyperthyroidism qualified as stable when ophthalmopathy did not progress within 18 months.

The gene calls are TRBV2 and TRBJ1-2, with D tentatively TRBD1 (5 bases). Sequenced material: peripheral blood mononuclear cells (PBMCs), taken at new diagnosis, from a patient treated with antithyroid drugs. The TCR originated in a man aged 35 to 55 with Graves disease. Here the CDR3 reads CASSEIVGVGYGYTF. The CDR3 DNA follows: TGTGCCAGCAGTGAAATAGTAGGGGTTGGCTATGGCTACACCTTC.